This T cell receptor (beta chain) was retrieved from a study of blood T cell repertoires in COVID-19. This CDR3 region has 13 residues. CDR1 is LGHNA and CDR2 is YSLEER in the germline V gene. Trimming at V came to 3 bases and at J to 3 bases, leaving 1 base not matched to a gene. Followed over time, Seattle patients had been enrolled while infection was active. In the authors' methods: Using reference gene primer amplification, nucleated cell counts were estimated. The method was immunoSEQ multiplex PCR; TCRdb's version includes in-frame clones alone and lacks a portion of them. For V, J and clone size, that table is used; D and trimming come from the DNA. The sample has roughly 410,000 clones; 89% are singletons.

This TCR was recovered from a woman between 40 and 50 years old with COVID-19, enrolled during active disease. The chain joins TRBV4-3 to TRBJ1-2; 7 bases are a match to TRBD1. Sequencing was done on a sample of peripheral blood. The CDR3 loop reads CASSHTGDYGYTF. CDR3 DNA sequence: TGCGCCAGCAGCCACACAGGGGACTATGGCTACACCTTC.